The 2 T cell receptor beta chains presented below share a single source sample, sequenced in a study of blood T cell repertoires in COVID-19. Clones were read by immunoSEQ multiplex PCR, and TCRdb kept only the in-frame ones, dropping some. The sample yields 90,000 to 150,000 clones, about 86% seen once. What was sequenced was peripheral blood. The receptors were gathered from a man aged 70 or older who had recovered from COVID-19.

V and J are TRBV18 and TRBJ2-3, with TRBD2 matching over 14 bases. The CDR3 totals 17 residues. J gave up 0 bases and V 3 bases, and 2 bases lay outside the gene matches. Germline V gives CDR1 KGHSH, CDR2 LQKENI. The CDR3 DNA follows: TGTGCCAGCTCACCGACTAGCGGGAGGGCGAGCACAGATACGCAGTATTTT. As protein: CASSPTSGRASTDTQYF.

This clone came up a few times. V usage is TRBV19 and J usage is TRBJ1-1; 8 bases are a match to TRBD1. The germline CDR1 and CDR2 sequences are LNHDA and SQIVND (reference sequence). Losses at the gene ends were 3 bases for V and 1 base for J; bases not matched to a gene: 4. This CDR3 is 15 amino acids long. The CDR3 here is CASSIGQGENTEAFF. The CDR3 DNA follows: TGTGCCAGTAGTATTGGACAGGGCGAGAACACTGAAGCTTTCTTT.